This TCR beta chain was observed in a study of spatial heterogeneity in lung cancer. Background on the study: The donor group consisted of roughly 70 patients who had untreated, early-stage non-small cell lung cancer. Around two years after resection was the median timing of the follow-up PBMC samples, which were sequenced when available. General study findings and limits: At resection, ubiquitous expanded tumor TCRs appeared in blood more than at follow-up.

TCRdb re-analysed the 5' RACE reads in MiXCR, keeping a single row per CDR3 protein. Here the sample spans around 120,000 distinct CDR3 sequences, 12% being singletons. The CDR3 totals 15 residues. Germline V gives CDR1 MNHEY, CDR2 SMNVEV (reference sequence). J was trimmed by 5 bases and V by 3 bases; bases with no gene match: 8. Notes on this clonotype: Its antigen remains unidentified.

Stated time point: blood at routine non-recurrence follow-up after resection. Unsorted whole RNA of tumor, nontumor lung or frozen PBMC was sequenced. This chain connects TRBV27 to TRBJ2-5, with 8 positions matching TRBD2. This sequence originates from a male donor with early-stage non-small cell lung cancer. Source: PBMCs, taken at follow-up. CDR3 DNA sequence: TGTGCCAGCAGTTTTTCCCGGGGGGGCCAGGAGACCCAGTACTTC. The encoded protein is CASSFSRGGQETQYF.